The source of this T cell receptor beta chain is a study of cytomegalovirus exposure and HLA in healthy donors. General study points: Most TCR sequences were seen very rarely across donors, but some public TCRs occurred in many. Most CMV-associated TCR beta chains were later found to appear HLA-restricted.

V was pared by 5 bases and J by 2 bases, with 2 bases of the junction left unmatched. From germline, CDR1 is SEHNR and CDR2 FQNEAQ (reference sequence). The CDR3 runs to 15 residues. Primers included in the PCR were 60 Vbeta and 13 Jbeta primers. TCRdb's table, derived via immunoSEQ multiplex PCR, lists solely in-frame clones and lacks some. Of 200,000 to 250,000 clones in the sample, 60% to 80% were seen once. With regard to this clone: What it binds is unknown.

The sample was PBMCs. This chain connects TRBV7-9 to TRBJ2-3, with 12 bases aligning to TRBD2. The TCR sequence derives from a woman in her twenties or thirties in good health and CMV-seronegative. This CDR3 reads CASSTSGGNTDTQYF. CDR3 coding DNA: TGTGCCAGCAGCACTAGCGGGGGGAACACAGATACGCAGTATTTT. The entire variable domain, with the rest obtained from reference TRBV7-9 and TRBJ2-3, is as follows: DTGVSQNPRHKITKRGQNVTFRCDPISEHNRLYWYRQTLGQGPEFLTYFQNEAQLEKSRLLSDRFSAERPKGSFSTLEIQRTEQGDSAMYLCASSTSGGNTDTQYFGPGTRLTVL.